What follows are 23 T cell receptor beta chains derived from one specimen sequenced in a study of shared clonotypes between healthy human individuals. Positively selected for CCR7, the CD45RO-negative cells used as naive CD8 cells excluded terminally differentiated effector memory CD45RA+ cells. Libraries were prepared by immunoSEQ multiplex PCR; TCRdb keeps only in-frame clonotypes and omits some of them. The data hold approximately 2,200,000 clones, with around 93% observed a single time. The material sequenced was naive CD8+ T cells from PBMCs. The receptors here all came from a man aged 18-30 years in good health. Some clones in this sample may be carry-over from other donors' samples.

The CDR3 here is CASSHVGGVSEQYF. CDR3 DNA sequence: TGCGCCAGCAGCCATGTGGGGGGAGTTAGCGAGCAGTACTTC. This sequence joins TRBV4-1 and TRBJ2-7, with D possibly TRBD2 on 6 matching bases. The germline V gene encodes CDR1 MGHRA and CDR2 YSYEKL. Trimming removed 3 bases at V and 6 bases at J, with 15 bases between. The CDR3 has 14 residues.

This clone showed up just once. J is TRBJ2-2 and V is TRBV10-2; D gene unclear. Germline V CDR1 and CDR2: WSHSY, SAAADI. The CDR3 extends over 16 amino acids. Between the trimmed V and J ends, which lost 1 base and 7 bases, there was a span of 16 bases. CDR3 protein: CASSEFDRRVGGELFF. The CDR3 region has the DNA TGCGCCAGCAGTGAGTTCGACCGAAGGGTGGGCGGGGAGCTGTTTTTT.

This rearrangement joins TRBV28 to TRBJ1-3; possibly TRBD1 for D (6 bases). This CDR3 region has 21 residues. With 5 bases removed from V and 0 bases from J, the gap between germline ends came to 29 bases. The germline V gene has CDR1 MDHEN and CDR2 SYDVKM. DNA of the CDR3: TGTGCCAGCAGTCCGACTTGGACAGTTTTCCCTCCCGCGATCTCTGGAAACACCATATATTTT. Translating it yields CASSPTWTVFPPAISGNTIYF.

V gene TRBV25-1 combines with J gene TRBJ1-1, with D maybe TRBD1 (5 bases). The CDR3 has 15 residues. Germline V gene sequence: CDR1 MGHDK, CDR2 SYGVNS. V shed 4 bases and J shed 1 base, with 13 bases lying between them. The CDR3 DNA is TGTGCCAGCAGTGGTGACAGTATACCGAACACTGAAGCTTTCTTT. This translates into CASSGDSIPNTEAFF.

J is TRBJ2-7 and V is TRBV4-3; D is perhaps TRBD1 (6 bases). The CDR3 length is 15 residues. Germline V gene sequence: CDR1 LGHNA, CDR2 YSLEER. The ends were cut back, 0 bases at V and 0 bases at J, with 9 bases in the middle. The CDR3 DNA reads TGCGCCAGCAGCCAAGACGACAGGAGCTCCTACGAGCAGTACTTC. Amino acids: CASSQDDRSSYEQYF.

To note about this clone: The identical CDR3 is also encoded by other nucleotide sequences in the sample. The chain is built from TRBV9 and TRBJ1-3; D is undetermined. The V gene lost 0 bases and the J gene lost 0 bases, with 7 bases spanning the gap. There are 15 residues in the CDR3. CDR1 is SGDLS, CDR2 YYNGEE, per germline. For the CDR3, the DNA is TGTGCCAGCAGCGTAGAAGGTGCCTCTGGAAACACCATATATTTT. This translates into CASSVEGASGNTIYF.

CDR3 sequence: CASSLDWVGRDGYTF. CDR3 coding DNA: TGTGCCAGCAGCTTGGATTGGGTGGGCAGGGATGGCTACACCTTC. V is TRBV5-6 and J is TRBJ1-2; D might be TRBD1 (5 bases). Germline V CDR1 and CDR2: SGHDT, YYEEEE. CDR3 length equals 15 residues. The V end lost 0 bases, the J end lost 6 bases, and 15 bases lay between the germline ends. The whole variable domain, filled in from reference TRBV5-6 and TRBJ1-2, reads DAGVTQSPTHLIKTRGQQVTLRCSPKSGHDTVSWYQQALGQGPQFIFQYYEEEERQRGNFPDRFSGHQFPNYSSELNVNALLLGDSALYLCASSLDWVGRDGYTFGSGTRLTVV.

The chain carries TRBV2 and TRBJ2-7; D gene ambiguous. The germline CDR1 and CDR2 sequences are SNHLY and FYNNEI. V was cut by 7 bases and J by 2 bases, with 15 bases left in between. CDR3 length: 14 residues. CDR3 sequence (DNA): TGTGCCAGCACCCAAGGGAATTCAGCCTACGAGCAGTACTTC. This sequence encodes CASTQGNSAYEQYF.

V and J are TRBV6-1 and TRBJ2-5; D call uncertain. From germline, CDR1 is MNHNS and CDR2 SASEGT. The ends were cut back, 1 base at V and 3 bases at J, with 6 bases in the middle. The CDR3 is 13 residues long. The chain's CDR3 is CASSEGQKETQYF. The CDR3 nucleotides read TGTGCCAGCAGTGAAGGTCAGAAAGAGACCCAGTACTTC.

The chain couples TRBV19 to TRBJ1-5, with TRBD1 as a possible D gene (6 bases). Trimming left V 6 bases short and J 7 bases short, with 13 bases between. The CDR3 runs to 13 residues. CDR1 is LNHDA and CDR2 is SQIVND in the germline V gene (reference sequence). The chain's CDR3 is CASRSGAVQPQHF. CDR3 in DNA: TGTGCCAGTAGGTCAGGGGCCGTCCAGCCCCAGCATTTT.

The J gene is TRBJ2-3, the V gene TRBV13; D gene unclear. Trimming removed 5 bases at V and 1 base at J, with 4 bases between. CDR3 length: 12 residues. Per germline, CDR1 PRHDT and CDR2 FYEKMQ (reference sequence). CDR3 DNA sequence: TGTGCCAGCAGCCGCGGCACAGATACGCAGTATTTT. Its protein product is CASSRGTDTQYF.

The V and J genes are TRBV9 and TRBJ2-7; the D gene is possibly TRBD2 (6 bases). This CDR3 contains 13 residues. Germline V gene data show CDR1 as SGDLS and CDR2 as YYNGEE. Trimming cost V 6 bases and J 5 bases, with 15 bases left between them. In DNA form, the CDR3 reads TGTGCCAGCAACTCGGGAGTCGGCCACGAGCAGTACTTC. As protein: CASNSGVGHEQYF.

The rearrangement joins TRBV5-1 to TRBJ1-5, with D unclear. Trimming stripped 4 bases from V and 0 bases from J, with 8 bases between. The CDR3 consists of 14 residues. Germline assignment: CDR1 SGHRS and CDR2 YFSETQ. CDR3 in amino acids: CASSPDYSNQPQHF. CDR3 nucleotide sequence: TGCGCCAGCAGCCCAGATTATAGCAATCAGCCCCAGCATTTT.

This rearrangement joins TRBV6-5 to TRBJ2-3; no clear D. The germline gives CDR1 MNHEY, CDR2 SVGAGI. Deletions cut 0 bases from V and 4 bases from J, with 8 bases between. The CDR3 is 14 residues long. The CDR3 bases are TGTGCCAGCAGTTACTCGATTTCGGCAGATACGCAGTATTTT. Translation: CASSYSISADTQYF.

The rearrangement links TRBV27 to TRBJ2-1; D not resolved. The germline V and J ends were trimmed by 2 bases and 6 bases, with 11 bases remaining between them. This CDR3 spans 14 amino acids. Germline-derived CDR1 and CDR2 are MNHEY and SMNVEV (reference sequence). The CDR3 region is CASSLERGSNEQFF. The CDR3 region has the DNA TGTGCCAGCAGTTTAGAGCGCGGCTCCAATGAGCAGTTCTTC.

V usage is TRBV11-2 and J usage is TRBJ2-7; D uncertain. The CDR3 length is 13 residues. V shed 5 bases and J shed 7 bases, with 15 bases lying between them. Looked up from germline, CDR1 is SGHAT and CDR2 is FQNNGV. The CDR3 region is CASSARGSAEQYF. In DNA form, the CDR3 reads TGTGCCAGCAGCGCCAGAGGATCGGCAGAGCAGTACTTC.

The genes are TRBV5-1 and TRBJ2-6; 7 bases are a match to TRBD1. The ends lost 5 bases at V and 1 base at J; junction bases unmatched: 15. Germline CDR1 SGHRS, CDR2 YFSETQ. The CDR3 extends over 19 amino acids. This CDR3 reads CASRTREDRVPSGANVLTF. In DNA form, the CDR3 reads TGCGCCAGCAGGACACGAGAAGACAGGGTGCCTTCTGGGGCCAACGTCCTGACTTTC.

The chain is built from TRBV29-1 and TRBJ2-7; D could derive from TRBD1 or TRBD2 (5 bases each). The CDR3 covers 13 residues. V lost 1 base to trimming and J lost 10 bases, with 17 bases between them. Per germline, CDR1 SQVTM and CDR2 ANQGSEA. The CDR3 reads CSVEVESIGAQYF. Written as DNA, the CDR3 is TGCAGCGTTGAAGTTGAATCCATCGGGGCACAGTACTTC.

About this clone: Other nucleotide sequences from this sample produce the same CDR3. The rearrangement joins TRBV19 to TRBJ1-1; no clear D. The CDR3 spans 13 residues. Trimming cost V 5 bases and J 1 base, with 8 bases left between them. Looked up from germline, CDR1 is LNHDA and CDR2 is SQIVND (reference sequence). CDR3 loop: CASSFRGNTEAFF. CDR3 nucleotide sequence: TGTGCCAGTAGTTTCCGGGGGAACACTGAAGCTTTCTTT. The full variable domain, rest sourced from reference TRBV19 and TRBJ1-1, is DGGITQSPKYLFRKEGQNVTLSCEQNLNHDAMYWYRQDPGQGLRLIYYSQIVNDFQKGDIAEGYSVSREKKESFPLTVTSAQKNPTAFYLCASSFRGNTEAFFGQGTRLTVV.

This chain links TRBV28 with TRBJ2-7; 7 bases line up with TRBD2. Trimming at V came to 6 bases and at J to 2 bases, leaving 7 bases not matched to a gene. Germline V gives CDR1 MDHEN, CDR2 SYDVKM. The CDR3 runs 14 residues. Here the CDR3 reads CASSSGRRTYEQYF. Written as DNA, the CDR3 is TGTGCCAGCAGCTCCGGGAGGAGGACCTACGAGCAGTACTTC.

The chain has TRBV10-3 and TRBJ2-5; D is uncertain. Trimming removed 6 bases from V and 4 bases from J, with 15 bases in between. The germline V gene encodes CDR1 ENHRY and CDR2 SYGVKD. There are 14 residues in the CDR3. CDR3 loop: CAISMGGVGETQYF. CDR3 DNA sequence: TGTGCCATCAGCATGGGTGGGGTTGGAGAGACCCAGTACTTC.

V usage is TRBV14 and J usage is TRBJ2-5, with D perhaps TRBD2 (6 bases). The V gene's germline CDR1 is SGHDN and CDR2 FVKESK. The V end lost 4 bases, the J end lost 5 bases, and 20 bases lay between the germline ends. This CDR3 is 16 amino acids long. The CDR3 spells CASSPHGGELQETQYF. CDR3 in DNA: TGTGCCAGCAGCCCACACGGCGGGGAGCTGCAGGAGACCCAGTACTTC. Full variable domain (outside the CDR3, taken from reference TRBV14 and TRBJ2-5): EAGVTQFPSHSVIEKGQTVTLRCDPISGHDNLYWYRRVMGKEIKFLLHFVKESKQDESGMPNNRFLAERTGGTYSTLKVQPAELEDSGVYFCASSPHGGELQETQYFGPGTRLLVL.

V usage is TRBV28 and J usage is TRBJ2-2; D is unresolved. The CDR3 is 12 amino acids. Trimming pared 8 bases from V and 6 bases from J, leaving 10 bases between. Per germline, CDR1 MDHEN and CDR2 SYDVKM. The CDR3 bases are TGTGCCAGCTCCGAAGGGCCCGGGGAGCTGTTTTTT. This translates into CASSEGPGELFF. The entire variable domain, with the rest obtained from reference TRBV28 and TRBJ2-2, is as follows: DVKVTQSSRYLVKRTGEKVFLECVQDMDHENMFWYRQDPGLGLRLIYFSYDVKMKEKGDIPEGYSVSREKKERFSLILESASTNQTSMYLCASSEGPGELFFGEGSRLTVL.